Following are 16 T cell receptor beta chains from one sample sequenced in a study of fetal regulatory T cell absence and autoimmunity (dated by TCRdb to 2016 to 2017). Libraries came from the immunoSEQ multiplex PCR assay. TCRdb took over this immuneACCESS table, retaining in-frame rearrangements with V and J assigned. Such tables are incomplete; in checked studies, under half of the missing clones stem from an unresolved V gene, and the remainder is unexplained. The sample table records about 95,000 clones; about two thirds of these occur just once. Roughly 2% of the sample rests with the top ten. Sequenced: pancreas tissue. The receptors here all came from a male donor with IPEX syndrome.

This chain uses TRBV5-1 with TRBJ2-3; D might be TRBD2 (6 bases). Germline values: CDR1 SGHRS, CDR2 YFSETQ. The V gene lost 3 bases and the J gene lost 1 base, with 6 bases spanning the gap. This CDR3 comprises 13 residues. This CDR3 reads CASSWGGTDTQYF. The CDR3 DNA sequence: TGCGCCAGCAGCTGGGGGGGCACAGATACGCAGTATTTT.

The chain couples TRBV5-1 to TRBJ2-3; D gene uncertain. Trimming took off 0 bases at V and 0 bases at J, with 2 bases between the two ends. Germline loops: CDR1 SGHRS, CDR2 YFSETQ. The CDR3 sequence is 13 residues long. The CDR3 nucleotides are TGCGCCAGCAGCTTGGACAGCACAGATACGCAGTATTTT. Amino acids: CASSLDSTDTQYF.

The rearrangement uses TRBV11-2 and TRBJ1-2, with 9 bases that match TRBD1. V lost 1 base and J lost 2; bases outside the gene matches: 2. Germline loops: CDR1 SGHAT, CDR2 FQNNGV. This CDR3 has 15 residues. CDR3 DNA sequence: TGTGCCAGCAGCTTAGGGGGACAGGGCAACTATGGCTACACCTTC. Encoded protein: CASSLGGQGNYGYTF.

The CDR3 spells CASSPVGLTGYYEQYF. CDR3 coding DNA: TGTGCCAGCAGTCCCGTTGGTCTAACAGGGTACTACGAGCAGTACTTC. The rearrangement joins TRBV27 to TRBJ2-7, with D tentatively TRBD1 (6 bases). The germline V and J ends were trimmed by 5 bases and 3 bases, with 20 bases remaining between them. This CDR3 comprises 16 residues. Germline V gene lookup returns CDR1 MNHEY and CDR2 SMNVEV (reference sequence).

The V and J genes are TRBV5-1 and TRBJ2-7, with TRBD1 matching 10 bases. This CDR3 spans 18 amino acids. The V and J ends lost 0 bases and 0 bases, in that order; junction bases with no gene match: 9. Germline V gives CDR1 SGHRS, CDR2 YFSETQ. The CDR3 here is CASSLGPVGQGDSYEQYF. In DNA form, the CDR3 reads TGCGCCAGCAGCTTGGGGCCGGTAGGACAGGGGGACTCCTACGAGCAGTACTTC.

The chain recombines TRBV6-6 with TRBJ2-1; 7 bases match TRBD2. The CDR3 runs 11 residues. Germline trimming cut 7 bases from V and 7 bases from J; bases unmatched to any gene: 1. Germline values: CDR1 MNHNY, CDR2 SVGAGI (reference sequence). The CDR3 DNA is TGTGCCAGCATCGGGGGGAATGAGCAGTTCTTC. Translated, it gives CASIGGNEQFF.

V is TRBV14 and J is TRBJ2-5; D gene uncertain. Germline CDR1 and CDR2: SGHDN and FVKESK. The CDR3 has 13 amino acids. V lost 4 bases and J lost 4, with 10 bases in between. The CDR3 region is CASSRLNLETQYF. CDR3 coding DNA: TGTGCCAGCAGCCGCCTCAATCTAGAGACCCAGTACTTC.

The V gene is TRBV4-1, the J gene TRBJ1-4, with D unclear. Germline V gene sequence: CDR1 MGHRA, CDR2 YSYEKL. This CDR3 has 16 residues. Trimming removed 2 bases at V and 0 bases at J, with 10 bases between. The CDR3 is CASSQNRRATNEKLFF. CDR3 in DNA: TGCGCCAGCAGCCAAAACAGAAGGGCAACTAATGAAAAACTGTTTTTT.

This chain joins TRBV27 and TRBJ2-7, with D perhaps matching TRBD1 (6 bases). This CDR3 contains 14 residues. Germline values: CDR1 MNHEY, CDR2 SMNVEV (reference sequence). Trimming pared 1 base from V and 2 bases from J, leaving 9 bases between. CDR3 in DNA: TGTGCCAGCAGTTTATGGGGGCGCCCCTACGAGCAGTACTTC. Protein: CASSLWGRPYEQYF.

This rearrangement joins TRBV5-4 to TRBJ2-5, with 14 positions matching TRBD2. The CDR3 has 16 residues. The germline V gene has CDR1 SGHNT and CDR2 YYREEE (reference sequence). The ends lost 4 bases at V and 6 bases at J; junction bases unmatched: 8. CDR3 protein: CASSTRLAGGPKTQYF. The CDR3 DNA sequence: TGTGCCAGCAGCACTAGACTAGCGGGGGGGCCAAAGACCCAGTACTTC.

V usage is TRBV5-6 and J usage is TRBJ1-2; 12 nucleotides line up with TRBD1. J lost 8 bases, V lost 3 bases, and 8 bases had no gene match. Germline CDR1 is SGHDT and CDR2 is YYEEEE. The CDR3 has 15 residues. The CDR3 DNA is TGTGCCAGCAGCTGGACCGGGACAGGGGGCAAAGGCTACACCTTC. Encoded protein: CASSWTGTGGKGYTF.

The chain employs TRBV4-1 and TRBJ2-1, with 10 nucleotides matching TRBD2. The CDR3 totals 17 residues. The V and J ends lost 4 bases and 5 bases, in that order; junction bases with no gene match: 11. Germline assignment: CDR1 MGHRA and CDR2 YSYEKL. The CDR3 DNA is TGCGCCAGCAGCCCTAAAACCGGGACTAGCGCCCACAATGAGCAGTTCTTC. The encoded protein is CASSPKTGTSAHNEQFF.

The chain uses TRBV5-1 and TRBJ2-7, with 8 bases fitting TRBD1. V shed 4 bases, J shed 2 bases, and the junction held 8 bases outside the gene matches. The CDR3 is 15 residues long. Per germline, CDR1 SGHRS and CDR2 YFSETQ. This CDR3 reads CASSTWTGNPYEQYF. The CDR3 nucleotides read TGCGCCAGCAGCACCTGGACAGGGAACCCCTACGAGCAGTACTTC.

This clone showed up just once. This sequence joins TRBV7-2 and TRBJ2-7; 7 nucleotides align to TRBD2. V was pared by 5 bases and J by 6 bases, with 7 bases of the junction left unmatched. This CDR3 has 13 residues. CDR1 and CDR2 from the germline V gene are SGHTA and FQGNSA. The CDR3 loop reads CASSLLGGGEQYF. Here the CDR3 DNA reads TGTGCCAGCAGCCTTCTGGGCGGGGGCGAGCAGTACTTC.

The gene calls are TRBV7-2 and TRBJ1-4, with D perhaps TRBD1 (5 bases). V was trimmed by 3 bases and J by 2 bases, leaving 10 bases between them. The CDR3 spans 15 residues. Per germline, CDR1 SGHTA and CDR2 FQGNSA. The DNA of the CDR3 is TGTGCCAGCAGCTTTTTAGGGGCCACTAATGAAAAACTGTTTTTT. It specifies CASSFLGATNEKLFF.

The rearrangement uses TRBV6-5 and TRBJ1-5; the match to TRBD1 covers 10 bases. The CDR3 loop spans 14 amino acids. V lost 6 bases and J lost 7; bases outside the gene matches: 6. The germline gives CDR1 MNHEY, CDR2 SVGAGI. In DNA, the CDR3 is TGTGCCAGCAGCTACGGGACAGGGGACCAGCCCCAGCATTTT. It translates to CASSYGTGDQPQHF.